This T cell receptor beta chain emerged from a study of OX40 agonist ivuxolimab in advanced cancers. Overall study: A diagnosis of hepatocellular carcinoma, melanoma, renal cell or head and neck cancer was present in dose-escalation patients. Study-level findings and limits: Researchers report that CD8+ T cells had, on average, more expanded clones than CD4+.

Points on this clone: Its antigen remains unknown.

Germline CDR1 and CDR2: MGHDK and SYGVNS. Trimming took 1 base from V and 5 from J; bases not matched to a gene: 6. This CDR3 comprises 15 residues. The method was immunoSEQ multiplex PCR; TCRdb's version includes in-frame clones alone and lacks a portion of them. The sample contains 70,000 or so clones, 85% of which appear only once. The starting material was CD4+ or CD8+ T cells sorted from blood, obtained in a trial of the OX40 agonist ivuxolimab. The J gene is TRBJ2-5, the V gene TRBV25-1, with TRBD2 matching 8 bases. This sequence was found in an adult with an advanced solid tumor such as melanoma, head and neck, liver or kidney cancer. The CDR3 DNA sequence: TGTGCCAGCAGTGAATTGCGGGGGGCCGATGAGACCCAGTACTTC. Its protein is CASSELRGADETQYF.